Shown below are 11 T cell receptor beta chains from a single sample sequenced in a study of breast tumors, draining lymph nodes, adjacent tissues listed by TCRdb under 2016. The axillary draining lymph nodes of breast cancer patients were the source of the lymph node samples. Receptor libraries were prepared by multiplex PCR. The data were produced on an Illumina HiSeq 2000. TCRdb reanalyzed the raw reads on its own, using fastp at Q25 for trimming and MiXCR for clone calling, and kept in-frame beta chains. Records with the same CDR3 protein are collapsed into one entry carrying the most frequent genes and DNA. The sample table holds 84,000 or so distinct CDR3 sequences, of which approximately 30% were seen once. The ten largest make up 8.1% of the sample. The sample consisted of axillary lymph node tissue. These TCRs come from a female donor with breast cancer. Some clones in this sample may be carry-over from other donors' samples.

This clonotype has ten or more counts. The chain combines TRBV20-1 with TRBJ1-2; weak D call: TRBD1 (6 bases). The germline gives CDR1 DFQATT, CDR2 SNEGSKA (reference sequence). This CDR3 has 17 residues. The ends were cut back, 0 bases at V and 2 bases at J, with 19 bases in the middle. CDR3 residues: CSARDLTQTGLNYGYTF. The CDR3 nucleotides read TGCAGTGCTAGAGACCTAACCCAAACAGGGCTCAACTATGGCTACACCTTC.

This clonotype was recorded many times. The chain recombines TRBV12-3 or TRBV12-4 with TRBJ2-1, with TRBD2 matching 7 bases. After removal of 3 bases from V and 7 bases from J, the junction contained 9 bases not matched to a gene. The CDR3 is 15 amino acids. This CDR3 reads CASSFIAGVWNEQFF. DNA for the CDR3: TGTGCCAGCAGTTTTATCGCGGGAGTTTGGAATGAGCAGTTCTTC.

The chain uses TRBV7-3 and TRBJ1-3; 8 nucleotides match TRBD1. Per the germline V gene, CDR1 is SGHTA and CDR2 is FQGTGA. V lost 3 bases to trimming and J lost 4 bases; unmatched junction nucleotides: 8. There are 16 residues in the CDR3. The DNA for the CDR3 is TGTGCCAGCAGCTTCTCAGGACAGGGCTCAGGAAACACCATATATTTT. Protein product: CASSFSGQGSGNTIYF.

This clonotype was counted only a few times. The V and J genes are TRBV6-2 or TRBV6-3 and TRBJ2-1; the match to TRBD1 covers 8 bases. Germline V gives CDR1 MNHEY, CDR2 SVGEGT. The CDR3 sequence is 15 residues long. Losses at the gene ends were 7 bases for V and 5 bases for J; bases not matched to a gene: 10. The CDR3 DNA reads TGTGCCAGCATTCCCCAGGACAGGGCCCACAATGAGCAGTTCTTC. It codes for CASIPQDRAHNEQFF.

Comments on this clonotype: A much larger clone differs by one base, so this may be a read error. The chain is built from TRBV6-2 or TRBV6-3 and TRBJ2-1; 7 bases align to TRBD2. The ends lost 5 bases at V and 7 bases at J; junction bases unmatched: 14. The CDR3 spans 16 residues. Germline loops: CDR1 MNHEY, CDR2 SVGEGT. CDR3 residues: CASSNGLVGMGNEQFF. CDR3 in DNA: TGTGCCAGCAGTAACGGACTAGTGGGAATGGGGAATGAGCAGTTCTTC.

V gene TRBV7-9 combines with J gene TRBJ2-3; D remains unclear. CDR1 is SEHNR and CDR2 is FQNEAQ in the germline V gene (reference sequence). Trimming removed 4 bases from V and 0 bases from J, with 8 bases in between. CDR3 length equals 14 residues. This CDR3 reads CASSYSTSTDTQYF. The CDR3 DNA follows: TGTGCCAGCAGCTACTCAACTAGCACAGATACGCAGTATTTT.

The CDR3 region is CASRDSHYGYTF. The CDR3 bases are TGTGCCAGCAGGGACAGTCACTATGGCTACACCTTC. V and J are TRBV6-1 and TRBJ1-2, with D possibly TRBD1 on 6 matching bases. This CDR3 has 12 residues. The germline CDR1 and CDR2 sequences are MNHNS and SASEGT. Trimming took 6 bases from V and 3 from J, leaving 8 bases between them.

The chain recombines TRBV6-4 with TRBJ1-1; possible D gene TRBD1, 5 bases. CDR1 is MRHNA and CDR2 is SNTAGT in the germline V gene. CDR3 length equals 12 residues. Trimming left V 8 bases short and J 6 bases short, with 13 bases between. The CDR3 loop is CASEPGGSEAFF. The CDR3, as DNA: TGTGCCAGCGAACCGGGGGGATCTGAAGCTTTCTTT.

With respect to this clonotype: Because it lacks the conserved phenylalanine or tryptophan at the end, this CDR3 is likely a read error. The chain joins TRBV7-2 to TRBJ1-2, with 9 bases matching TRBD1. The V and J ends lost 0 bases and 4 bases, in that order; junction bases with no gene match: 6. Germline V gives CDR1 SGHTA, CDR2 FQGNSA. CDR3 length equals 16 residues. DNA for the CDR3: TGTGCCAGCAGCTTAGCCGGGACAGGGACTAGCTATGGCTACACCTCC. Translating gives CASSLAGTGTSYGYTS.

This clonotype was seen repeatedly, ten times or more. The CDR3 loop reads CASIKGSGTGKNEQFF. CDR3 in DNA: TGTGCCAGCATTAAGGGATCCGGGACAGGGAAAAATGAGCAGTTCTTC. The chain has TRBV11-2 and TRBJ2-1; 9 bases line up with TRBD1. Germline CDR1 and CDR2: SGHAT and FQNNGV. V gave up 7 bases and J gave up 7 bases; unmatched junction bases: 14. The CDR3 runs 16 residues.

This clonotype showed up many times. The chain joins TRBV5-8 to TRBJ2-7, with D unresolved. V was pared by 2 bases and J by 5 bases, with 8 bases between. The CDR3 loop spans 12 amino acids. Germline V gives CDR1 SGHTS, CDR2 YDEGEE. The CDR3 here is CASSFGVNEQYF. In nucleotides, the CDR3 is TGTGCCAGCAGCTTTGGGGTCAACGAGCAGTACTTC.